The rows below give T cell receptor beta chains drawn from one sample of a study of shared T cell receptors in the human thymus. Assay used: immunoSEQ multiplex PCR; TCRdb lists only in-frame clones, some missing. Of roughly 410,000 clones listed, just under 95% are singletons. The sample comprised thymocytes. The receptors come from a human donor. The CDR3 runs from the conserved cysteine through the conserved F or W. The D gene is left open where the match is weak. Clone size is shown for a subset of rows, as once, few, many or a class of expanded clone.

TRBV5-1	TRBJ1-4	TRBD1	NA	CASSYSRGTGNEKLFF	TGCGCCAGCAGTTACTCCCGCGGGACAGGGAATGAAAAACTGTTTTTT
TRBV14	TRBJ2-3	NA	NA	CASSLRRTDTQYF	TGTGCCAGCAGCTTACGACGCACAGATACGCAGTATTTT
TRBV28	TRBJ2-2	TRBD2	once	CASSLSYWGDTSGSRTGELFF	TGTGCCAGCAGTTTATCCTACTGGGGAGATACTAGCGGGAGTCGAACCGGGGAGCTGTTTTTT
TRBV27	TRBJ2-1	NA	NA	CASSSLSSSYNEQFF	TGTGCCAGCAGCTCCCTTTCGAGCTCCTACAATGAGCAGTTCTTC
TRBV7-3	TRBJ2-1	NA	NA	CASSLGLPEENEQFF	TGTGCCAGCAGCTTGGGACTTCCCGAAGAGAATGAGCAGTTCTTC
TRBV28	TRBJ2-3	NA	NA	CASSLLVEISTDTQYF	TGTGCCAGCAGTTTATTAGTAGAGATTAGCACAGATACGCAGTATTTT
TRBV28	TRBJ2-7	TRBD2	NA	CASSGLAGDEQYF	TGTGCCAGCAGTGGACTAGCGGGAGACGAGCAGTACTTC
TRBV4-3	TRBJ2-3	NA	NA	CASSQDPSEGSDTQYF	TGCGCCAGCAGCCAAGATCCGAGCGAGGGATCAGATACGCAGTATTTT
TRBV6-5	TRBJ1-2	NA	NA	CASSYSRDNPNYGYTF	TGTGCCAGCAGTTACTCAAGGGACAACCCTAACTATGGCTACACCTTC
TRBV19	TRBJ2-1	TRBD2	NA	CASSISGSGRYNEQFF	TGTGCCAGTAGTATAAGTGGTAGCGGGAGGTACAATGAGCAGTTCTTC
TRBV28	TRBJ1-3	NA	NA	CASSFGSALTSGNTIYF	TGTGCCAGCAGTTTCGGGTCAGCCTTGACCTCTGGAAACACCATATATTTT
TRBV10-3	TRBJ1-1	TRBD1	NA	CAISVTLWGQGECTEAFF	TGTGCCATCAGTGTCACATTGTGGGGACAGGGGGAATGCACTGAAGCTTTCTTT
TRBV27	TRBJ2-5	TRBD1	NA	CASSLTLWTGSDQETQYF	TGTGCCAGCAGTCTCACCTTATGGACAGGGTCCGATCAAGAGACCCAGTACTTC
TRBV14	TRBJ2-7	TRBD1	NA	CASSQPGTGRTYEQYF	TGTGCCAGCAGCCAACCCGGGACAGGGAGGACCTACGAGCAGTACTTC
TRBV10-3	TRBJ1-1	NA	NA	CAISESRGGGEAFF	TGTGCCATCAGTGAGTCTAGAGGAGGGGGTGAAGCTTTCTTT
TRBV4-3	TRBJ2-1	TRBD2	NA	CASSPNLGGFLLNEQFF	TGCGCCAGCAGCCCCAACCTGGGAGGGTTCCTGCTCAATGAGCAGTTCTTC
TRBV28	TRBJ2-1	TRBD1	once	CASSWDRGEEQFF	TGTGCCAGCAGTTGGGACAGGGGAGAAGAGCAGTTCTTC
TRBV11-1	TRBJ2-7	NA	NA	CASSYRRQPSYEQYF	TGTGCCAGCAGCTACCGGCGACAGCCTTCCTACGAGCAGTACTTC
TRBV11-1	TRBJ2-7	TRBD1	NA	CASSLMGNRDRPYEQYF	TGTGCCAGCAGCTTAATGGGAAACCGGGACAGGCCCTACGAGCAGTACTTC
TRBV5-4	TRBJ2-7	TRBD2	NA	CASSWSSGSSYEQYF	TGTGCCAGCAGCTGGTCTAGCGGGAGCTCCTACGAGCAGTACTTC
TRBV9	TRBJ2-5	NA	NA	CASSVERRGETQYF	TGTGCCAGCAGCGTAGAGAGGCGAGGGGAGACCCAGTACTTC
TRBV19	TRBJ1-5	NA	once	CASRLQGGTGVSNQPQHF	TGTGCCAGCCGCCTCCAGGGAGGGACGGGTGTGAGCAATCAGCCCCAGCATTTT
TRBV27	TRBJ1-5	TRBD1	NA	CASSLFGTGEGQPQHF	TGTGCCAGCAGTTTATTCGGGACAGGGGAAGGTCAGCCCCAGCATTTT
TRBV25-1	TRBJ2-7	NA	NA	CASSRIGTAGGPYEQYF	TGTGCCAGCAGTAGGATAGGGACAGCCGGGGGGCCCTACGAGCAGTACTTC